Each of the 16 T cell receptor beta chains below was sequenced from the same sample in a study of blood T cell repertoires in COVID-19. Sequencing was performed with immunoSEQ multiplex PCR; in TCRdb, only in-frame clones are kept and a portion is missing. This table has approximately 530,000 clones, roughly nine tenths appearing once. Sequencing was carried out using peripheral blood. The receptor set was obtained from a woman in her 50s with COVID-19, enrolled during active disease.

The DNA for the CDR3 is TGTGCCAGCAGTCTGTATGGACTAGCGGGTCAAGAGACCCAGTACTTC. This translates into CASSLYGLAGQETQYF. The chain employs TRBV27 and TRBJ2-5; 11 bases fit TRBD2. CDR3 length: 16 residues. Germline loops: CDR1 MNHEY, CDR2 SMNVEV (reference sequence). The trim removed 5 bases at V and 2 bases at J, leaving 7 bases unmatched.

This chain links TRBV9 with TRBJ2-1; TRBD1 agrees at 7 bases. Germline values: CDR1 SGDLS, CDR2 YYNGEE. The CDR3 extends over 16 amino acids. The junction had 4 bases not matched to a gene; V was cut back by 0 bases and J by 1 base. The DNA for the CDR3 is TGTGCCAGCAGCGTAGACCTGGGACAGTCCTACAATGAGCAGTTCTTC. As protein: CASSVDLGQSYNEQFF.

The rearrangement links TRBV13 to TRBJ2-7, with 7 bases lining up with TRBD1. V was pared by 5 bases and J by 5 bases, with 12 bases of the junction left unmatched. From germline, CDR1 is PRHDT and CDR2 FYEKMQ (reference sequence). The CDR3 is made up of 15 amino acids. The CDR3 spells CASSQKPTGSHEQYF. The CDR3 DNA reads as TGTGCCAGCAGCCAGAAGCCGACAGGGTCCCACGAGCAGTACTTC.

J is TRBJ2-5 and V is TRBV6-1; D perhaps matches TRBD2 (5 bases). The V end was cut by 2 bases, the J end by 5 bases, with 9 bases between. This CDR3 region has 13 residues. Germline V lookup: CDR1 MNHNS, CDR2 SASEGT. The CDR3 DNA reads TGTGCCAGCAGTGAACAAGGCGGGGAGACCCAGTACTTC. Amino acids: CASSEQGGETQYF.

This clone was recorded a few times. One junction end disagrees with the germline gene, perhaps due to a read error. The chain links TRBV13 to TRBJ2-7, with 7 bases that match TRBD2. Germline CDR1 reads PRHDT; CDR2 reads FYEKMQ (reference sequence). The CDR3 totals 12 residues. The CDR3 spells CASSFLESSGDF. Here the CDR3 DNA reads TGTGCCAGCAGCTTTTTGGAGTCCAGCGGGGACTTC. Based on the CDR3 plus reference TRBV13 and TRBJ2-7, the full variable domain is AAGVIQSPRHLIKEKRETATLKCYPIPRHDTVYWYQQGPGQDPQFLISFYEKMQSDKGSIPDRFSAQQFSDYHSELNMSSLELGDSALYFCASSFLESSGDFGPGTRLTVT.

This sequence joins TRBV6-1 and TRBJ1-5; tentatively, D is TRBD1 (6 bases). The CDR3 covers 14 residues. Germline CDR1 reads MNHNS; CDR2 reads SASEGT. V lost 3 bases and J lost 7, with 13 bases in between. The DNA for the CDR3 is TGTGCCAGCAGTGAGTTTATTGGGGGCCAGCCCCAGCATTTT. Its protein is CASSEFIGGQPQHF.

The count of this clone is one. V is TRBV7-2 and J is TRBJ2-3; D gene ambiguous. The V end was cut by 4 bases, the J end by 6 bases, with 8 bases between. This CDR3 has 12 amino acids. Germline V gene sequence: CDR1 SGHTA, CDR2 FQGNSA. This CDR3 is CASSSASDTQYF. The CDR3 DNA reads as TGTGCCAGCAGCTCCGCGTCGGATACGCAGTATTTT.

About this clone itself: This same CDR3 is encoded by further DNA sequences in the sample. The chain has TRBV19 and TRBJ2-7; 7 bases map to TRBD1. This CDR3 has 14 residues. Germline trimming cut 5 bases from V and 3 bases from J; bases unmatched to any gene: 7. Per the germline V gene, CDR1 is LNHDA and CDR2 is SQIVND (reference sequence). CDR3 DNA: TGTGCCAGTAGTCCTCGACAGGGCTTCTACGAGCAGTACTTC. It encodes CASSPRQGFYEQYF. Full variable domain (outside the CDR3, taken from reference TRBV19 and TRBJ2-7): DGGITQSPKYLFRKEGQNVTLSCEQNLNHDAMYWYRQDPGQGLRLIYYSQIVNDFQKGDIAEGYSVSREKKESFPLTVTSAQKNPTAFYLCASSPRQGFYEQYFGPGTRLTVT.

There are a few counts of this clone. The chain's CDR3 is CASSLQGSQNSPLHF. Here the CDR3 DNA reads TGCGCCAGCAGCTTACAGGGATCGCAGAATTCACCCCTCCACTTT. This chain links TRBV5-1 with TRBJ1-6; perhaps TRBD1 as D (6 bases). The V end lost 2 bases, the J end lost 7 bases, and 13 bases lay between the germline ends. Germline V CDR1 and CDR2: SGHRS, YFSETQ. The CDR3 covers 15 residues.

The CDR3 loop is CASGEGGLVYEQYF. The DNA of the CDR3 is TGTGCCAGCGGCGAGGGGGGGTTGGTCTACGAGCAGTACTTC. The V call is TRBV6-6, the J call TRBJ2-7, with D perhaps TRBD2 (7 bases). V lost 8 bases and J lost 3, with 17 bases in between. The CDR3 has 14 residues. Germline CDR1 reads MNHNY; CDR2 reads SVGAGI (reference sequence).

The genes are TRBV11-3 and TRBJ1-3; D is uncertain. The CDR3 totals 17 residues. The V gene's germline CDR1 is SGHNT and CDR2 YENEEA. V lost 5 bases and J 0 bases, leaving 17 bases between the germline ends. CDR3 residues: CASSPGGGSRSGNTIYF. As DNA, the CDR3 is TGTGCCAGCAGCCCAGGCGGAGGGTCCCGCTCTGGAAACACCATATATTTT.

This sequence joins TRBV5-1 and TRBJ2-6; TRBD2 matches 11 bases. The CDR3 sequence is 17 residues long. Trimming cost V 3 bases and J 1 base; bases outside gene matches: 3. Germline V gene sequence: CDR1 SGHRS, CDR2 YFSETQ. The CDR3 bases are TGCGCCAGCAGCTCAAGGACTAGCGGGTCTGGGGCCAACGTCCTGACTTTC. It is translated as CASSSRTSGSGANVLTF.

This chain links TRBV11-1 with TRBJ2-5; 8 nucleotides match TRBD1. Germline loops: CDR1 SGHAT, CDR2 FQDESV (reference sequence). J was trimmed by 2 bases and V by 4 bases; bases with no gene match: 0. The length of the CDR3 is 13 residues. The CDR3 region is CASSWDRQETQYF. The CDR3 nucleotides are TGTGCCAGCAGCTGGGACAGGCAAGAGACCCAGTACTTC.

CDR3: CASSLAWTGVTGNTIYF. As DNA, the CDR3 is TGTGCCAGCAGCTTAGCTTGGACAGGCGTCACTGGAAACACCATATATTTT. The rearrangement uses TRBV11-2 and TRBJ1-3; 7 bases fit TRBD1. With 1 base clipped from V and 2 bases from J, the junction kept 8 bases outside the gene matches. The CDR3 extends over 17 amino acids. Germline CDR1 SGHAT, CDR2 FQNNGV.

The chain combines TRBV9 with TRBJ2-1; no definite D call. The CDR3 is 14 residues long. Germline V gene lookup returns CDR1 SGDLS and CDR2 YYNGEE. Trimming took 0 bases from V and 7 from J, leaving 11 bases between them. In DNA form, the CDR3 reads TGTGCCAGCAGCGTAGGGCTAGTGGCGAATGAGCAGTTCTTC. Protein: CASSVGLVANEQFF.

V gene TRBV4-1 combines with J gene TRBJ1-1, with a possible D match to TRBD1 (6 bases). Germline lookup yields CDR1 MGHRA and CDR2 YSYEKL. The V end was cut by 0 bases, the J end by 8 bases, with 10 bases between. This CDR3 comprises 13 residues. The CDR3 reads CASSQETGREAFF. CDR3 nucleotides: TGCGCCAGCAGCCAAGAGACAGGCCGAGAAGCTTTCTTT.